Listed below are T cell receptor beta chains from one sample, sequenced in a study of molecular identifiers for immune sequencing clone quantification. Each CDR3 protein gets one entry after TCRdb re-called the PCR reads with MiXCR. The table shows approximately 670,000 distinct CDR3 sequences, with 15% to 20% occurring only once. The sequencing sample was made of naive CD8+ T cells from blood, with Jurkat cell RNA spiked in. The receptors stem from a human donor in good health. Some libraries in this study had Jurkat cell RNA spiked in. Both conserved end residues are trimmed from each CDR3. The order of the fields is clone size, V gene, CDR3 protein. Clone size is not always given. Where it is, it says once, few, many or a class for expanded clones.

clone_size: few; v_call: TRBV6-1; cdr3_aa: ASSEGRYNEQF
clone_size: .; v_call: TRBV19; cdr3_aa: ASSGNPDTQY
clone_size: many; v_call: TRBV11-2; cdr3_aa: ASSLLGGPPGSGANVLT
clone_size: many; v_call: TRBV5-1; cdr3_aa: ASSHGQGGPYEQY
clone_size: few; v_call: TRBV6-2/TRBV6-3; cdr3_aa: ASSYWTKLF
clone_size: few; v_call: TRBV27; cdr3_aa: ASSLSGEEQY
clone_size: many; v_call: TRBV7-9; cdr3_aa: ASSAQKDTQY
clone_size: few; v_call: TRBV7-6; cdr3_aa: ASSPTPDGQGRTTGELF
clone_size: few; v_call: TRBV27; cdr3_aa: ASSPLLGGEGKKLF
clone_size: few; v_call: TRBV2; cdr3_aa: ASSGVGGGETQY
clone_size: .; v_call: TRBV5-8; cdr3_aa: ASSGPWGPVSHEQY
clone_size: .; v_call: TRBV9; cdr3_aa: ASSVLLDTDEQF
clone_size: many; v_call: TRBV20-1; cdr3_aa: SARQGGPEYYYGYT
clone_size: many; v_call: TRBV6-2/TRBV6-3; cdr3_aa: ASSYSKHLGAYEQY
clone_size: many; v_call: TRBV27; cdr3_aa: ASSLGERYEQY
clone_size: few; v_call: TRBV7-9; cdr3_aa: ASSADRAIRLNTEAF
clone_size: once; v_call: TRBV27; cdr3_aa: ASGFGGGSNQPQH
clone_size: .; v_call: TRBV7-9; cdr3_aa: ASGPPGGSYNEQF
clone_size: few; v_call: TRBV15; cdr3_aa: ATSRLWDGLAYEQY
clone_size: many; v_call: TRBV20-1; cdr3_aa: SATYLTGEAVQY
clone_size: many; v_call: TRBV6-5; cdr3_aa: ASSPARDSTNYGYT
clone_size: .; v_call: TRBV24-1; cdr3_aa: ATSDPRTRGQPQH
clone_size: many; v_call: TRBV7-3; cdr3_aa: ASSLRAGVQETQY
clone_size: many; v_call: TRBV28; cdr3_aa: ASSFRGSLNTQY
clone_size: .; v_call: TRBV21-1; cdr3_aa: ASSKFGQGCFPPEQY
clone_size: many; v_call: TRBV4-1; cdr3_aa: ASSQPGTYEQY
clone_size: many; v_call: TRBV5-1; cdr3_aa: ASSGRDRGYEQY
clone_size: many; v_call: TRBV20-1; cdr3_aa: SARGGNTEAF
clone_size: many; v_call: TRBV6-2/TRBV6-3; cdr3_aa: ASTYNGLVLAKNIQY
clone_size: many; v_call: TRBV27; cdr3_aa: ASSPYRTYEQY
clone_size: many; v_call: TRBV7-9; cdr3_aa: ASSLASGVYNEQF
clone_size: many; v_call: TRBV28; cdr3_aa: ASSSQPPGAQPQH
clone_size: .; v_call: TRBV20-1; cdr3_aa: SAGEPRGSPGMQY
clone_size: many; v_call: TRBV2; cdr3_aa: ASSENSPAGITYEQY
clone_size: .; v_call: TRBV9; cdr3_aa: ASSTGTANTGELF
clone_size: .; v_call: TRBV29-1; cdr3_aa: SAGGGIGTEAF
clone_size: .; v_call: TRBV10-3; cdr3_aa: ATRHSGSIGETQY
clone_size: .; v_call: TRBV4-3; cdr3_aa: ASSQSLGSYNSPLH
clone_size: many; v_call: TRBV20-1; cdr3_aa: SASLGTGLNLPTDTQY
clone_size: .; v_call: TRBV10-1; cdr3_aa: ASSELPESDTQY
clone_size: many; v_call: TRBV20-1; cdr3_aa: SATPGVPYEQY
clone_size: .; v_call: TRBV12-3/TRBV12-4; cdr3_aa: ASTMGQDNYGYT
clone_size: many; v_call: TRBV7-7; cdr3_aa: ASSLRWQNTGELF
clone_size: .; v_call: TRBV10-2; cdr3_aa: ASSESAGLGYGYT
clone_size: .; v_call: TRBV3-1; cdr3_aa: ASSQGGHEQF